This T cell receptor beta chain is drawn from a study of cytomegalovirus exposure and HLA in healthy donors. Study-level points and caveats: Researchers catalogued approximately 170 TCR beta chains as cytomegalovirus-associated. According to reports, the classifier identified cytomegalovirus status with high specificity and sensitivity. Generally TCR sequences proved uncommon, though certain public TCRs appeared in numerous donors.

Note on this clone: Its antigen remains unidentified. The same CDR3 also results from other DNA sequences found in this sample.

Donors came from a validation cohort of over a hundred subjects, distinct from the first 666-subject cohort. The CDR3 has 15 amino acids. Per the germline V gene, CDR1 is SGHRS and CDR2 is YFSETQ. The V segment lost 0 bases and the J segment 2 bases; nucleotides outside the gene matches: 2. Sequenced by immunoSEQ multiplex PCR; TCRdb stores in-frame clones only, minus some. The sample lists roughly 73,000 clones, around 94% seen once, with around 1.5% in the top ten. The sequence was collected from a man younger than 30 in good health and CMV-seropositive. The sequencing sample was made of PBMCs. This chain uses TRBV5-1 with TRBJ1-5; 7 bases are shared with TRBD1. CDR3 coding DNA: TGCGCCAGCAGCTTGGATGGACAGGGCAATCAGCCCCAGCATTTT. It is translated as CASSLDGQGNQPQHF.